The 8 T cell receptor beta chains given below trace back to one sample, sequenced in a study of identical twins. Using its own MiXCR run on the 5' RACE reads, TCRdb lists one record per CDR3 protein. This table has 210,000 or so distinct CDR3 sequences, 7.5% appearing once. The data were also submitted as part of a second study, on yellow fever vaccine responses in identical twins.

Sequencing input: memory (CD45RO+) T cells sorted from blood. These receptors were collected from a woman under 30 in good health.

In its sample, this clonotype was seen many times. The rearrangement uses TRBV28 and TRBJ2-1; 7 bases are shared with TRBD1. Germline lookup yields CDR1 MDHEN and CDR2 SYDVKM. The CDR3 totals 14 residues. V shed 6 bases, J shed 4 bases, and the junction held 6 bases outside the gene matches. The CDR3 is CASRKPGQYNEQFF. CDR3 DNA sequence: TGTGCCAGCAGAAAGCCGGGACAGTACAATGAGCAGTTCTTC.

The rearrangement uses TRBV2 and TRBJ2-1; D might be TRBD2 (7 bases). CDR1 SNHLY and CDR2 FYNNEI come from the germline V gene. With 11 bases removed from V and 9 bases from J, the gap between germline ends came to 26 bases. The CDR3 has 15 residues. The CDR3, as DNA: TGTGCCTGCCTCGGGACTAACTCTTTACAGGGTGAGCAGTTCTTC. This sequence encodes CACLGTNSLQGEQFF.

The chain couples TRBV20-1 to TRBJ1-6; a weak D match, TRBD1 (5 bases). Looked up from germline, CDR1 is DFQATT and CDR2 is SNEGSKA (reference sequence). The CDR3 is 17 residues long. V was cut by 3 bases and J by 7 bases, with 22 bases left in between. The CDR3 DNA reads TGCAGTGCTAGGGACTCGGGCAGACAGAGTGGGAATTCACCCCTCCACTTT. It yields the protein CSARDSGRQSGNSPLHF.

Remarks on this clonotype: In this CDR3 the conserved last residue, phenylalanine or tryptophan, is missing, so a read error is likely. The chain has TRBV6-2 or TRBV6-3 and TRBJ2-7; 9 nucleotides align to TRBD1. J gave up 2 bases and V 4 bases, and 12 bases lay outside the gene matches. The CDR3 runs 17 residues. Germline V gene sequence: CDR1 MNHEY, CDR2 SVGEGT. The CDR3 sequence: CASSSITDRGRPYEQYY. The CDR3 DNA sequence: TGTGCCAGCAGTTCCATCACGGACAGGGGAAGGCCCTACGAGCAGTACTAC.

The chain employs TRBV10-3 and TRBJ2-7; TRBD1 matches 7 bases. The V gene's germline CDR1 is ENHRY and CDR2 SYGVKD. The CDR3 runs 15 residues. With 6 bases clipped from V and 6 bases from J, the junction kept 14 bases outside the gene matches. The CDR3 loop is CAISSRTGDLGEQYF. CDR3 in DNA: TGTGCCATCAGCTCCAGGACAGGAGACCTAGGCGAGCAGTACTTC.

The J gene is TRBJ2-7, the V gene TRBV6-6, with D hard to call. This CDR3 has 11 amino acids. Germline values: CDR1 MNHNY, CDR2 SVGAGI (reference sequence). Between the trimmed V and J ends, which lost 6 bases and 7 bases, there was a span of 10 bases. CDR3: CASSPSREQYF. CDR3 DNA sequence: TGTGCCAGCAGCCCCTCCAGGGAGCAGTACTTC.

There are a few counts of this clonotype. The chain employs TRBV12-5 and TRBJ2-2, with D unresolved. V shed 9 bases and J shed 3 bases, with 14 bases lying between them. Germline V gene data show CDR1 as LGHNT and CDR2 as FRNRAP. The CDR3 has 14 amino acids. The CDR3, as DNA: TGTGCTAGCCGGGCCCCTTCAGACACCGGGGAGCTGTTTTTT. Residues: CASRAPSDTGELFF.

This clonotype was seen a handful of times. The chain combines TRBV24-1 with TRBJ2-5, with 7 bases lining up with TRBD2. With V trimmed by 5 bases and J by 5 bases, 4 bases remained unmatched. This CDR3 spans 13 amino acids. Germline V CDR1 and CDR2: KGHDR, SFDVKD. CDR3 DNA: TGTGCCACCAGTGGGGCGGGAGTGGAGACCCAGTACTTC. This gives the protein CATSGAGVETQYF.